This section outlines one T cell receptor beta chain sequence together with its context. It lacks a known antigen. Its ends do not fully match the called genes, so a read error is possible. This sample was included in a study of tumor-infiltrating lymphocytes in primary liver carcinoma (dated by TCRdb to about 2017). Notes on the research overall: Four to six patients with histopathologically diagnosed primary liver carcinoma underwent surgical resection in China between late 2015 and early 2016. Of the five patients (three men and two women, aged 30 to 69 years), four had hepatocellular carcinoma and one had combined HCC and intrahepatic cholangiocarcinoma. The five patients had tumors of stage T1-T3 N0M0, with maximum diameters ranging from about 4.2 to 11 cm. Samples yielded roughly 3.65 to 7.5 million productive TCRbeta reads; read depth did not differ significantly between tissue types. Across five regions of each liver tumor, along with adjacent normal tissue and blood, the study brought together TCRbeta repertoire sequencing, expression microarrays and whole-exome sequencing. A total of roughly 35 specimens from 5 patients, comprising approximately 25 tumor regions, 5 adjacent noncancerous liver tissues and 5 peripheral blood samples, were covered by TCRbeta repertoire sequencing. High reproducibility was observed for the technical replicate repertoires, with mean shared-clone rates approximately 0.9 and correlation coefficients above 0.95.

The CDR3 starts with the cysteine, ends with the phenylalanine, and has 14 residues. Just the 42-base CDR3 DNA is kept, in frame starting at base 1. CDR1 and CDR2 were assigned from the germline V gene (reference sequence) as GTSNPN and SVGIG. What the study reported, not specific to this receptor: Since the samples were bulk and unsorted, there was no way to compare CD4+ and CD8+ T cell repertoires. The top 250 clones accounted for a significantly greater share of the repertoire in tumors than in blood (p = 0.039). Repertoire overlap was found to be higher between tumor regions (mean around 36%) than between tumor-adjacent (roughly 17%) or tumor-blood (approximately 15%) pairs, consistent with antigen-driven expansion. The study included only five patients, and the authors note findings should be validated in a larger study. Only the TCR beta chain was sequenced, so true repertoire diversity is likely underestimated because unpaired alpha chains were not captured.

RNA from unsorted whole blood was extracted with TRIzol reagent, and germline DNA was obtained with the DNeasy Blood & Tissue kit. At the time of sampling, the patients had chronic HBV infection and had not received any treatment. Approximately 3.9 milliliters of peripheral blood were collected into K2EDTA tubes before surgery. Starting from around 520 ng total RNA, TCRbeta-specific cDNA was produced by reverse transcription with a constant-region primer and ProtoScript II reverse transcriptase. Three nested multiplex PCR rounds, following a slightly modified ARM-PCR procedure, were used to build the TCRbeta libraries. Each of the first two PCR rounds ran for approximately 10 cycles and used multiplex TRBV1-TRBV30 forward primers together with a Cbeta reverse primer. Sample barcodes and Illumina adapters were added in a final 25-cycle PCR with Deep VentR polymerase. Before sequencing, amplicons of 200-500 bp were purified from gel using a QIAquick gel extraction kit. TCRbeta amplicons were sequenced on an Illumina HiSeq 2500 with 250-bp paired-end reads. Processing in the source paper ran as follows. Quality trimming of reads was performed with Trimmomatic v0.33, and paired reads were merged with FLASH v1.2.11 so that full CDR3 sequences could be recovered. V, D and J germline segments were assigned to the rearranged TCRbeta sequences using MiGEC v1.2.1b. Clonotype statistics and Shannon-Wiener diversity indices were computed with VDJtools v1.0.0. To cut down on sampling bias, every analysis after diversity analysis relied on just the 250 most abundant clonotypes from each sample. TCRdb cleaned the public reads at Q25 with fastp, built clones with MiXCR and kept in-frame beta chains. A single entry per CDR3 protein holds the most common genes and DNA from its merged rows. TCRdb assigned the V and J calls; the authors' analysis was not used. This sample is represented by approximately 320,000 distinct CDR3 sequences; 45% to 70% of them were singletons. The ten largest clones capture over 15% of the sample.

Source material: peripheral blood. The sequence was obtained from a woman in her 30s with primary liver carcinoma and hepatitis B virus infection. The chain is encoded by TRBV30 joined to TRBJ2-1, with the D gene uncertain. The nucleotide sequence is TGTGGCTGGAGTGTAGGAGCCCCCTACGATGAGCAGTTCTTC. Its protein reads: CGWSVGAPYDEQFF.